This T cell receptor beta chain comes out of a study of T cells in localized non-small cell lung cancer. Assay: immunoSEQ multiplex PCR; the TCRdb copy retains only in-frame clones and omits some. The sample consists of 72,000 or so clones, roughly nine tenths of them appearing once. Trimming removed 4 bases from V and 7 bases from J; junction bases left unmatched: 13. There are 15 residues in the CDR3. Germline V gene lookup returns CDR1 SGHRS and CDR2 YFSETQ. This clonotype was sampled from a male donor aged 60 or over with stage III squamous cell lung carcinoma. The J gene is TRBJ2-7, the V gene TRBV5-1; 8 bases match TRBD2. The input for sequencing was peripheral blood, taken before any cancer treatment. The CDR3 sequence is CASSPSQRGTGEQYF. The CDR3 DNA reads TGCGCCAGCAGCCCGTCCCAGCGGGGGACGGGAGAGCAGTACTTC.